The 17 T cell receptor beta chains reported below all come from one sample, sequenced in a study of CD8 T cells in ankylosing spondylitis. TCRdb analysed the 5' RACE reads with MiXCR anew, one entry per CDR3 protein. This table holds tens of thousands of distinct CDR3 sequences, just over 2.5% found once. The source material was blood, either unsorted or a sorted T cell fraction (not recorded which). These receptors came from a female donor with ankylosing spondylitis or in good health (not recorded which).

This clonotype was detected ten times or more. This CDR3 is CASSVGSLSYEQYF. The DNA for the CDR3 is TGTGCCAGCAGCGTGGGGTCCCTTTCCTACGAGCAGTACTTC. The V call is TRBV9, the J call TRBJ2-7; D uncertain. V was shortened by 2 bases and J by 1 base, with 10 bases between the two germline ends. CDR1 and CDR2 (germline): SGDLS, YYNGEE. The CDR3 contains 14 residues.

This clonotype was picked up many times. The V and J genes are TRBV9 and TRBJ2-2; 12 nucleotides line up with TRBD2. CDR1 SGDLS and CDR2 YYNGEE come from the germline V gene. V dropped 0 bases and J dropped 6; count of bases not matched to a gene: 6. The CDR3 length is 17 residues. The CDR3 is CASSVDLASGGAGELFF. The CDR3 region has the DNA TGTGCCAGCAGCGTAGACCTGGCTAGCGGGGGGGCCGGGGAGCTGTTTTTT.

This clonotype was counted ten times or more. CDR3 region: CASSGRGATNEKLFF. DNA of the CDR3: TGTGCCAGCAGCGGAAGGGGGGCGACTAATGAAAAACTGTTTTTT. The rearrangement uses TRBV9 and TRBJ1-4; D may be TRBD1 (6 bases). V was cut by 3 bases and J by 2 bases, with 11 bases left in between. The germline V gene encodes CDR1 SGDLS and CDR2 YYNGEE. The CDR3 runs 15 residues.

This clonotype was picked up many times. The chain links TRBV9 to TRBJ2-3; TRBD2 is a possible D gene (6 bases). Trimming left V 0 bases short and J 0 bases short, with 11 bases between. The CDR3 is 16 residues long. The germline gives CDR1 SGDLS, CDR2 YYNGEE. CDR3 sequence reads: CASSVALAESTDTQYF. The DNA for the CDR3 is TGTGCCAGCAGCGTAGCTTTAGCGGAGAGCACAGATACGCAGTATTTT.

This clonotype came up many times. The chain has TRBV9 and TRBJ2-1; D possibly corresponds to TRBD1 (5 bases). Trimming shortened V by 4 bases and J by 6 bases, and 17 bases separated the two germline ends. CDR3 length: 15 residues. Looked up from germline, CDR1 is SGDLS and CDR2 is YYNGEE. The CDR3 spells CASSPQGSPFNEQFF. CDR3 bases: TGTGCCAGCAGCCCTCAGGGATCCCCGTTCAATGAGCAGTTCTTC. Complete variable domain (other parts from reference TRBV9 and TRBJ2-1): DSGVTQTPKHLITATGQRVTLRCSPRSGDLSVYWYQQSLDQGLQFLIQYYNGEERAKGNILERFSAQQFPDLHSELNLSSLELGDSALYFCASSPQGSPFNEQFFGPGTRLTVL.

There are many counts of this clonotype. In DNA form, the CDR3 reads TGTGCCAGCAGCGTAGTGGCTAGCGCCAATGAGCAGTTCTTC. Residues: CASSVVASANEQFF. The V call is TRBV9, the J call TRBJ2-1; a weak D match, TRBD2 (6 bases). V gave up 0 bases and J gave up 6 bases, with 10 bases separating them. Germline CDR1 reads SGDLS; CDR2 reads YYNGEE. The CDR3 is 14 residues long.

This clonotype has at least ten counts. CDR3: CASSAGMSNQPQHF. The DNA for the CDR3 is TGTGCCAGCAGCGCTGGGATGAGCAATCAGCCCCAGCATTTT. The gene calls are TRBV9 and TRBJ1-5; D is unclear. The CDR3 has 14 amino acids. In germline, CDR1 is SGDLS, CDR2 YYNGEE. V was trimmed by 3 bases and J by 1 base, leaving 8 bases between them.

This clonotype turned up a few times. The rearrangement joins TRBV9 to TRBJ2-5; the match to TRBD1 covers 11 bases. Germline lookup yields CDR1 SGDLS and CDR2 YYNGEE. With V trimmed by 0 bases and J by 7 bases, 2 bases remained unmatched. CDR3 length equals 14 residues. The CDR3 nucleotides read TGTGCCAGCAGCGTAGGAGGGACAGGGGGGACCCAGTACTTC. Protein: CASSVGGTGGTQYF.

This clonotype was seen at least ten times. The rearrangement uses TRBV9 and TRBJ2-5, with TRBD1 identical over 10 bases. The germline V gene has CDR1 SGDLS and CDR2 YYNGEE. CDR3 length: 16 residues. J gave up 5 bases and V 3 bases, and 10 bases lay outside the gene matches. Here the CDR3 reads CASSAPGQGSWETQYF. The CDR3 nucleotides are TGTGCCAGCAGCGCACCGGGACAGGGGTCGTGGGAGACCCAGTACTTC.

This clonotype showed up many times. The chain uses TRBV29-1 and TRBJ2-7; the D is unclear. Germline CDR1 reads SQVTM; CDR2 reads ANQGSEA. This CDR3 contains 13 residues. CDR3 in amino acids: CTGFGVNSYEQYF. The CDR3 nucleotides read TGCACCGGATTTGGGGTCAACTCCTACGAGCAGTACTTC.

Many counts were recorded for this clonotype. The chain combines TRBV9 with TRBJ2-3, with TRBD2 as a possible D gene (6 bases). Trimming took off 4 bases at V and 2 bases at J, with 14 bases between the two ends. The germline gives CDR1 SGDLS, CDR2 YYNGEE. The CDR3 loop spans 15 amino acids. The CDR3 is CASSPGGDFTDTQYF. Here the CDR3 DNA reads TGTGCCAGCAGCCCCGGAGGGGATTTCACAGATACGCAGTATTTT. The variable domain in full, with the rest retrieved from reference TRBV9 and TRBJ2-3, is DSGVTQTPKHLITATGQRVTLRCSPRSGDLSVYWYQQSLDQGLQFLIQYYNGEERAKGNILERFSAQQFPDLHSELNLSSLELGDSALYFCASSPGGDFTDTQYFGPGTRLTVL.

This clonotype came up many times. The CDR3 sequence is CASSVGGSNQETQYF. In DNA, the CDR3 is TGTGCCAGCAGCGTAGGAGGGTCGAACCAAGAGACCCAGTACTTC. This chain joins TRBV9 and TRBJ2-5; D is possibly TRBD2 (5 bases). Per the germline V gene, CDR1 is SGDLS and CDR2 is YYNGEE. CDR3 length: 15 residues. The V gene lost 0 bases and the J gene lost 0 bases, with 9 bases spanning the gap.

This clonotype was recorded many times. The chain carries TRBV11-3 and TRBJ2-2; no clear D. Trimming removed 3 bases from V and 4 bases from J, with 15 bases in between. Germline-derived CDR1 and CDR2 are SGHNT and YENEEA. The CDR3 totals 16 residues. CDR3 loop: CASSFGFRVATGELFF. The CDR3 DNA is TGTGCCAGCAGCTTCGGGTTTAGGGTTGCCACCGGGGAGCTGTTTTTT.

This clonotype was observed at least ten times. The chain carries TRBV9 and TRBJ1-1; D is possibly TRBD1 (5 bases). V was pared by 3 bases and J by 10 bases, with 16 bases between. The CDR3 contains 13 residues. Germline CDR1 SGDLS, CDR2 YYNGEE. In DNA form, the CDR3 reads TGTGCCAGCAGCGAGGGGATAGGGACCGTAGCTTTCTTT. The encoded protein is CASSEGIGTVAFF. The whole variable domain, filled in from reference TRBV9 and TRBJ1-1, reads DSGVTQTPKHLITATGQRVTLRCSPRSGDLSVYWYQQSLDQGLQFLIQYYNGEERAKGNILERFSAQQFPDLHSELNLSSLELGDSALYFCASSEGIGTVAFFGQGTRLTVV.

This clonotype was seen at least ten times. This CDR3 is CASSVGGGDYYNEQFF. The CDR3 nucleotides are TGTGCCAGCAGCGTAGGTGGGGGAGACTACTACAATGAGCAGTTCTTC. The genes are TRBV9 and TRBJ2-1; TRBD1 or TRBD2 may be the D gene (5 bases each). With 0 bases removed from V and 3 bases from J, the gap between germline ends came to 13 bases. The germline V gene has CDR1 SGDLS and CDR2 YYNGEE. The CDR3 is 16 residues long.

This clonotype was detected many times. This chain uses TRBV9 with TRBJ2-1, with 10 bases lining up with TRBD1. Per the germline V gene, CDR1 is SGDLS and CDR2 is YYNGEE. V trimming: 0 bases; J trimming: 6 bases; junction bases outside the gene matches: 3. The CDR3 sequence is 15 residues long. CDR3 sequence: CASSVEGQGSNEQFF. CDR3 DNA sequence: TGTGCCAGCAGCGTAGAGGGACAGGGGAGCAATGAGCAGTTCTTC. Variable domain in full (rest from reference TRBV9 and TRBJ2-1): DSGVTQTPKHLITATGQRVTLRCSPRSGDLSVYWYQQSLDQGLQFLIQYYNGEERAKGNILERFSAQQFPDLHSELNLSSLELGDSALYFCASSVEGQGSNEQFFGPGTRLTVL.

This clonotype was seen at least ten times. This sequence joins TRBV9 and TRBJ1-2; 10 nucleotides agree with TRBD1. This CDR3 region has 16 residues. J lost 5 bases, V lost 5 bases, and 12 bases had no gene match. CDR1 and CDR2 (germline): SGDLS, YYNGEE. The CDR3 protein is CASSQTGGYERYGYTF. In nucleotides, the CDR3 is TGTGCCAGCAGTCAGACAGGGGGCTACGAACGGTATGGCTACACCTTC.